This T cell receptor (beta chain) was identified in a study of OX40 agonist ivuxolimab in advanced cancers. Notes on the research overall: Ivuxolimab was a fully human IgG2 agonistic monoclonal antibody targeting the costimulatory receptor OX40 (CD134). Intravenous ivuxolimab was administered to patients every 2 weeks at six dose levels: 0.01, 0.1, 0.3, 1.5, 3 and 10 mg/kg. Of the approximately 50 dose-escalation patients, hepatocellular carcinoma was present in around 20, melanoma in some 15, renal cell carcinoma in 9 and head and neck cancer in 9. In the dose-escalation cohort, roughly 80% of patients were male, and the mean age was around 60 years, with a range of roughly 20 to 80. Prior anti-PD-1, anti-PD-L1 or anti-CTLA-4 therapy was permitted, and checkpoint inhibitors had been received by more than 35% of dose-escalation patients. Three dose-escalation patients achieved partial responses, one with hepatocellular carcinoma and two with cutaneous melanoma. The point of sequencing TCRbeta in the periphery was to test whether ivuxolimab changed TCR sequence diversity and drove clonal T-cell expansion. The monotherapy dose-escalation portion (N ≈ 56 patients) of the phase I ivuxolimab trial is reported in the paper.

Counted from cysteine to phenylalanine, this CDR3 has 13 amino acids. The sequence is cut down to CDR3 DNA, 39 bases in frame from base 1. CDR1 and CDR2 (SGHRS, YFSETQ) derive from the germline V gene. Genomic DNA was extracted from sorted cells for sequencing of the TCRbeta CDR3 region. The immunoSEQ Assay was used to sequence the TCRbeta CDR3 regions. In its TCRdb copy, this immuneACCESS table keeps in-frame sequences only and misses some clones. Where compared with another copy, unresolved V genes explain less than half of these, and the others have no known cause. This sample is represented by tens of thousands of clones; around 90% of them were singletons. The ten largest clones take up roughly 0.5% of the sample. Paper-wide results and their limitations: Which antigens the clonally expanded peripheral T cells were specific for was not determined. At doses of 0.1 to 3.0 mg/kg, clonal expansion of both CD4+ and CD8+ blood T cells was observed from baseline to week 6. In the 0.1-3.0 mg/kg groups, partial responders were among the patients with the lowest normalized peripheral clonal expansion, particularly in CD8+ T cells. Low levels of normalized T-cell clonal expansion were also seen in some nonresponding patients. After ivuxolimab, CD8+ T cells had more expanded clones than CD4+ T cells on average.

The trial excluded patients who had a history of autoimmune disease or were on systemic immunosuppression. Peripheral blood for TCR sequencing was collected from all dose cohorts at baseline, on cycle 4 day 1, and on cycle 7 day 1. Samples came from an open-label, multicenter, first-in-human phase I dose-escalation trial of ivuxolimab. Adults with locally advanced or metastatic melanoma, renal cell, hepatocellular, or head and neck squamous cell carcinoma were enrolled in the trial. Before TCR sequencing, CD4+ T cells and CD8+ T cells were sorted from peripheral blood as separate populations. Notes on this clone: This receptor's antigen is unknown. One junction end disagrees with the germline gene, perhaps due to a read error.

The clonotype was recovered from an adult with an advanced solid tumor such as melanoma, head and neck, liver or kidney cancer. The sample here was CD4+ or CD8+ T cells sorted from blood, taken in a trial of the OX40 agonist ivuxolimab. The chain uses TRBV5-1 and TRBJ2-7; the D gene identity is not certain. The DNA sequence reads TGTGCCAGCAGCCGAACCGTTGGCTACGAGCAGTACTTC. Its coded protein is CASSRTVGYEQYF.